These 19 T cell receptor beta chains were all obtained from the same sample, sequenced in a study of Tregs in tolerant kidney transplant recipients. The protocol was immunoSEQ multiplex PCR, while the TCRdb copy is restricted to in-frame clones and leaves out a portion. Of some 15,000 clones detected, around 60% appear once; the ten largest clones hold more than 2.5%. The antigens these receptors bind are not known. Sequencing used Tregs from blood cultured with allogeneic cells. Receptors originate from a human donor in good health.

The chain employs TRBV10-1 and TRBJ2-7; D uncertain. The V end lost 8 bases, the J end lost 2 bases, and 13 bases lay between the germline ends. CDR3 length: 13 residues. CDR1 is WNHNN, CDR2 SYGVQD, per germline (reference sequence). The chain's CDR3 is CASLPPIPYEQYF. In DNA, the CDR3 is TGCGCCAGCCTGCCACCCATTCCCTACGAGCAGTACTTC.

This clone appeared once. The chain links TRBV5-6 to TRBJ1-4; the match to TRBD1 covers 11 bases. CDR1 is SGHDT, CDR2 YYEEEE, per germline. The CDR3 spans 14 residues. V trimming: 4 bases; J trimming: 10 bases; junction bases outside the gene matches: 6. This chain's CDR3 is CASSPDRGLGKLFF. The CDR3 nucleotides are TGTGCCAGCAGCCCGGACAGGGGGCTCGGAAAACTGTTTTTT.

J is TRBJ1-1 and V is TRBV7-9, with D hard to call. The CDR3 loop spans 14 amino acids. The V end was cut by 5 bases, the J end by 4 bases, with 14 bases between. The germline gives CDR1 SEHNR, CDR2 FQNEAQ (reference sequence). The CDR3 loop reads CASSPRATGTEAFF. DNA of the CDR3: TGTGCCAGCAGCCCTAGGGCCACGGGCACTGAAGCTTTCTTT. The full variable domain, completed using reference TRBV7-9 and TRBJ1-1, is DTGVSQNPRHKITKRGQNVTFRCDPISEHNRLYWYRQTLGQGPEFLTYFQNEAQLEKSRLLSDRFSAERPKGSFSTLEIQRTEQGDSAMYLCASSPRATGTEAFFGQGTRLTVV.

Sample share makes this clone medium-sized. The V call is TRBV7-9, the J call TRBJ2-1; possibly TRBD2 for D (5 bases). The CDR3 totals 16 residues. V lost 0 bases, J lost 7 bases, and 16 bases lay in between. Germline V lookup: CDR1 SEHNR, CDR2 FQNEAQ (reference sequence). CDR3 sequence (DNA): TGTGCCAGCAGCTTAGCTTCCGGAGGTCTCTTGAATGAGCAGTTCTTC. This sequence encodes CASSLASGGLLNEQFF.

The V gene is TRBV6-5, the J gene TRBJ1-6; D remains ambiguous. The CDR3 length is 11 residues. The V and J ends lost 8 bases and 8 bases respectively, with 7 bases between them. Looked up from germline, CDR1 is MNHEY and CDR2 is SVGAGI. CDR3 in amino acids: CASGRDSPLHF. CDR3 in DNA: TGTGCCAGCGGTAGGGATTCACCCCTCCACTTT.

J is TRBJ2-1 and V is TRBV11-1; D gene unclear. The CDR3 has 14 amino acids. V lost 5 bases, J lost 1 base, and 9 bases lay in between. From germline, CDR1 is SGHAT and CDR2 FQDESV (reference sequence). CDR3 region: CASSVTGSYNEQFF. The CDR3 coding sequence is TGTGCCAGCAGCGTGACGGGTTCCTACAATGAGCAGTTCTTC.

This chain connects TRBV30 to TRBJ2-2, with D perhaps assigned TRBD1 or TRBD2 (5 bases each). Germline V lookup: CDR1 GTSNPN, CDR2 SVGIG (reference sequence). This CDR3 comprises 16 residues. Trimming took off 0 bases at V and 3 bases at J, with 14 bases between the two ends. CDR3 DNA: TGTGCCTGGAGTGTGCTAACCGGGACCTACACCGGGGAGCTGTTTTTT. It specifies CAWSVLTGTYTGELFF.

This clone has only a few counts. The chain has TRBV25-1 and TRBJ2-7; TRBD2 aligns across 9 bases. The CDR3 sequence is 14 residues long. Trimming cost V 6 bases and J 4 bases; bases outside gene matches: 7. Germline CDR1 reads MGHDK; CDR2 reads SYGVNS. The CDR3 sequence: CASRDSGRGYEQYF. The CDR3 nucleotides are TGTGCCAGCAGGGATAGCGGGAGAGGGTACGAGCAGTACTTC.

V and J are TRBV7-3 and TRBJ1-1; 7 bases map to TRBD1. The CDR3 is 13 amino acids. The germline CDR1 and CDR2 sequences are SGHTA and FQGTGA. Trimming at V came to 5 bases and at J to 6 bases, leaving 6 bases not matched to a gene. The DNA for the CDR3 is TGTGCCAGCAGCCATCAGGGGGGCTCTGAAGCTTTCTTT. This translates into CASSHQGGSEAFF.

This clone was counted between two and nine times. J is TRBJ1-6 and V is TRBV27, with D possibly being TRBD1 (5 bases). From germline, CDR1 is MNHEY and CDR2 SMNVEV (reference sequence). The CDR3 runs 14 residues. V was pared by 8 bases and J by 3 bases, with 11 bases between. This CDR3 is CASGPRGYNSPLHF. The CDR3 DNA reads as TGTGCCAGCGGCCCGAGGGGCTATAATTCACCCCTCCACTTT.

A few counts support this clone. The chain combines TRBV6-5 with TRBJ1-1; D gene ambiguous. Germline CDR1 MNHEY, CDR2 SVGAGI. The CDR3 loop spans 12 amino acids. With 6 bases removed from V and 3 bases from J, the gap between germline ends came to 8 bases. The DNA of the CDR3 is TGTGCCAGCAGCCGGGCTGACACTGAAGCTTTCTTT. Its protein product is CASSRADTEAFF.

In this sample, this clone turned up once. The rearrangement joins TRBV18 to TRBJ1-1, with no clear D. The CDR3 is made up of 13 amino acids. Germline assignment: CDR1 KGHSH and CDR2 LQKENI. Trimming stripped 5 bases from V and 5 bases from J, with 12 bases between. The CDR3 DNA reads TGTGCCAGCTCAGCCCGGGAAAGGACTGAAGCTTTCTTT. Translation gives CASSARERTEAFF.

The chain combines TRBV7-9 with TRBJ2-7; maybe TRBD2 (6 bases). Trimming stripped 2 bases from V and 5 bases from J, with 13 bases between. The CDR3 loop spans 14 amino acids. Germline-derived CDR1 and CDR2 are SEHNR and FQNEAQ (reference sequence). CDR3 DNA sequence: TGTGCCAGCAGCTTATCCGGGAGTCCCCACGAGCAGTACTTC. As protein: CASSLSGSPHEQYF.

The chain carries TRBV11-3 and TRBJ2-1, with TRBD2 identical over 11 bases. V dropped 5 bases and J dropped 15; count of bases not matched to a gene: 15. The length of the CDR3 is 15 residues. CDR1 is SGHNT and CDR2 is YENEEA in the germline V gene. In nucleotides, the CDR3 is TGTGCCAGCAGCCCAGGATTAGCGGGAGGGCCTCTGGGGTTCTTC. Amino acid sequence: CASSPGLAGGPLGFF.

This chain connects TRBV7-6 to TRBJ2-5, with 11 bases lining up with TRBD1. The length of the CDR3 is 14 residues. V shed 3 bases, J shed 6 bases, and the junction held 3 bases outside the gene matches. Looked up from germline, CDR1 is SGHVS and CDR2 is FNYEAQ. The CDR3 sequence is CASSLGQGVKTQYF. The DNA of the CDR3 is TGTGCCAGCAGCTTGGGACAGGGGGTGAAGACCCAGTACTTC.

The CDR3 loop reads CASSPGQGLGYTF. The CDR3 DNA is TGTGCCAGCTCACCGGGACAGGGCCTTGGCTACACCTTC. The rearrangement uses TRBV18 and TRBJ1-2; TRBD1 matches 9 bases. This CDR3 is built from 13 residues. Germline V gene lookup returns CDR1 KGHSH and CDR2 LQKENI. V was clipped by 3 bases and J by 7 bases; unmatched bases: 3.

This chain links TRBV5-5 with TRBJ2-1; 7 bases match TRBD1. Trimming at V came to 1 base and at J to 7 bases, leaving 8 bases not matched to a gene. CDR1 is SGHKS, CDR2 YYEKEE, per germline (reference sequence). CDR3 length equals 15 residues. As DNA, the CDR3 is TGTGCCAGCAGCTTGCTCAGACAGGGCAGGAATGAGCAGTTCTTC. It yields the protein CASSLLRQGRNEQFF. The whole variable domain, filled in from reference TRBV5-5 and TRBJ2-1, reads DAGVTQSPTHLIKTRGQQVTLRCSPISGHKSVSWYQQVLGQGPQFIFQYYEKEERGRGNFPDRFSARQFPNYSSELNVNALLLGDSALYLCASSLLRQGRNEQFFGPGTRLTVL.

The CDR3 loop reads CASSFPRGGYVTDTQYF. CDR3 in DNA: TGTGCCAGCAGTTTTCCCCGGGGGGGATACGTGACAGATACGCAGTATTTT. The V gene is TRBV13, the J gene TRBJ2-3; 8 nucleotides match TRBD2. The CDR3 spans 17 residues. V lost 6 bases and J lost 3; bases outside the gene matches: 14. Looked up from germline, CDR1 is PRHDT and CDR2 is FYEKMQ (reference sequence).

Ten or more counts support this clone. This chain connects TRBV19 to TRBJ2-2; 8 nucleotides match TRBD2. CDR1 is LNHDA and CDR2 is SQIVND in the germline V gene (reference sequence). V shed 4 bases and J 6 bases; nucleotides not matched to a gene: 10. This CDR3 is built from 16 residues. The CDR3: CASSTARRGAAGELFF. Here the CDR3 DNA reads TGTGCCAGTAGTACCGCCAGGCGGGGGGCGGCCGGGGAGCTGTTTTTT.